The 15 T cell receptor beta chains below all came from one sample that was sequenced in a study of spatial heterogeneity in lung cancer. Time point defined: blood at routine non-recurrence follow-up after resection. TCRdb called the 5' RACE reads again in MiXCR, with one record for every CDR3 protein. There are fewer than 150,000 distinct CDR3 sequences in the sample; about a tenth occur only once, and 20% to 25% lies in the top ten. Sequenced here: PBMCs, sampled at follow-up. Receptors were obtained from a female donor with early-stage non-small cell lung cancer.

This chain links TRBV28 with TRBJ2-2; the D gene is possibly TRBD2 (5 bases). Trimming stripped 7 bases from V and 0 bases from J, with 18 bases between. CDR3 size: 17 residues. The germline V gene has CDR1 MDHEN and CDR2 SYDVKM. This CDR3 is CASKSPRGRANTGELFF. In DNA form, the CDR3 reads TGTGCCAGCAAGTCTCCCCGGGGTAGGGCGAACACCGGGGAGCTGTTTTTT.

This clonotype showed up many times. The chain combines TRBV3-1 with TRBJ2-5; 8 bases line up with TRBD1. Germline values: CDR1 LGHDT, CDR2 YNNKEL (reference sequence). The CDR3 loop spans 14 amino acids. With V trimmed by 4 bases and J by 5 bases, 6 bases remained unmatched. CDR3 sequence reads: CASSPRQGRETQYF. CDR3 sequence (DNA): TGTGCCAGCAGCCCCAGACAGGGGCGGGAGACCCAGTACTTC.

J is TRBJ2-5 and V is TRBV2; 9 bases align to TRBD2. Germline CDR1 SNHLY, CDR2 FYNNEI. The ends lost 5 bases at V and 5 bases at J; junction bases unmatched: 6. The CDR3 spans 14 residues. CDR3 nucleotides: TGTGCCAGCAGTTCGACTAGCGGTTCGGAGACCCAGTACTTC. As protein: CASSSTSGSETQYF.

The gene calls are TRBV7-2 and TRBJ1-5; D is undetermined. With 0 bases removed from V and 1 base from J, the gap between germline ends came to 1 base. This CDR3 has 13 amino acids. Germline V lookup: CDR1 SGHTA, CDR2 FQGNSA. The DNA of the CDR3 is TGTGCCAGCAGCTTAGCCAGCAATCAGCCCCAGCATTTT. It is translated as CASSLASNQPQHF.

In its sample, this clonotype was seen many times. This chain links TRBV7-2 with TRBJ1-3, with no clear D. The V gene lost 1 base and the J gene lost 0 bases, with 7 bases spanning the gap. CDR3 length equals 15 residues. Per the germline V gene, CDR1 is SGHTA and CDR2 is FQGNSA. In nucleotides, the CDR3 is TGTGCCAGCAGCTTAGGACCCAGCTCTGGAAACACCATATATTTT. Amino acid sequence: CASSLGPSSGNTIYF.

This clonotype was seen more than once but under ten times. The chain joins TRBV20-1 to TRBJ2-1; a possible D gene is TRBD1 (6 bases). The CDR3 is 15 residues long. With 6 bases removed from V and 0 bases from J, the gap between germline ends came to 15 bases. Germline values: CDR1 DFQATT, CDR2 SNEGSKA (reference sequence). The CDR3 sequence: CSAAGAASSYNEQFF. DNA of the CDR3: TGCAGTGCCGCAGGGGCGGCAAGCTCCTACAATGAGCAGTTCTTC.

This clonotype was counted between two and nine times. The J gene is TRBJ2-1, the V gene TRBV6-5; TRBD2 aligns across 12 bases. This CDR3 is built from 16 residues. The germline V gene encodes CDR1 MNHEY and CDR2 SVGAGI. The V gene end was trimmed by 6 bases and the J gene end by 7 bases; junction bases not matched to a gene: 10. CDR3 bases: TGTGCCAGCAGCTACGCAAGGACTAGCGGGAAGAATGAGCAGTTCTTC. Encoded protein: CASSYARTSGKNEQFF.

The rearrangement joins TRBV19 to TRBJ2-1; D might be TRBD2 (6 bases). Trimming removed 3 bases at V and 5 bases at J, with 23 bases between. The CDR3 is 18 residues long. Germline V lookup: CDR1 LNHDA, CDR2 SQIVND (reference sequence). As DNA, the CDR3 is TGTGCCAGTAGTATTTTAGGGTCTAGCGCCCACTCTGACAATGAGCAGTTCTTC. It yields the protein CASSILGSSAHSDNEQFF.

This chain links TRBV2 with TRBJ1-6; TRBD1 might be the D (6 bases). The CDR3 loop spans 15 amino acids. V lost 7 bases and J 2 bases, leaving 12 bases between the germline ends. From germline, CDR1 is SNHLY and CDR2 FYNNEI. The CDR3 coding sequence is TGTGCCAGCACTTTGGACAGAACCTATAATTCACCCCTCCACTTT. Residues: CASTLDRTYNSPLHF.

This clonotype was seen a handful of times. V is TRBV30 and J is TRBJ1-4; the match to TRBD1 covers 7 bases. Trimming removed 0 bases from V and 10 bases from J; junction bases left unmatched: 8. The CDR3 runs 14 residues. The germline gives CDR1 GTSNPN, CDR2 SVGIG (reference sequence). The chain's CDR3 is CAWSVKGAVRKLFF. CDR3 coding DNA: TGTGCCTGGAGTGTAAAGGGGGCGGTTAGAAAACTGTTTTTT.

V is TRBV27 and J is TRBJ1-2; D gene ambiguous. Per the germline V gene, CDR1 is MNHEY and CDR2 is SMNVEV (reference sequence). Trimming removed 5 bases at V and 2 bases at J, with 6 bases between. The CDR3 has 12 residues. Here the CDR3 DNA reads TGTGCCAGCAGTAAGACAAACTATGGCTACACCTTC. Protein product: CASSKTNYGYTF.

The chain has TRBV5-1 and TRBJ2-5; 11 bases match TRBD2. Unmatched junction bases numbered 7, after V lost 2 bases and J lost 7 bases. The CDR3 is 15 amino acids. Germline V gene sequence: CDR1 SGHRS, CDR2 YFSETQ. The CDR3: CASSFTSGSATTQYF. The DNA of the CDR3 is TGCGCCAGCAGCTTCACTAGCGGGAGTGCAACGACCCAGTACTTC.

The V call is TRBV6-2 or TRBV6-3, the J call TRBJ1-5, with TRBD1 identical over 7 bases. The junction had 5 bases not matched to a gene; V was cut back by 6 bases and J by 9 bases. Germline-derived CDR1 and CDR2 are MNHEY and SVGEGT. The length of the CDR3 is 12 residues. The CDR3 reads CASRQGPAPQHF. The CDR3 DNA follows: TGTGCCAGCAGACAGGGGCCCGCGCCCCAGCATTTT.

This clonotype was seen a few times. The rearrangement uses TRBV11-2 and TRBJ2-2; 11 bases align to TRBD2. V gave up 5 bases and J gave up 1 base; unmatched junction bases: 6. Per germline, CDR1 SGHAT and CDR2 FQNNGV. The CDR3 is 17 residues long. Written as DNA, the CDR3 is TGTGCCAGCAGCCTCATAGCGGGAGGGTGGAACACCGGGGAGCTGTTTTTT. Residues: CASSLIAGGWNTGELFF.

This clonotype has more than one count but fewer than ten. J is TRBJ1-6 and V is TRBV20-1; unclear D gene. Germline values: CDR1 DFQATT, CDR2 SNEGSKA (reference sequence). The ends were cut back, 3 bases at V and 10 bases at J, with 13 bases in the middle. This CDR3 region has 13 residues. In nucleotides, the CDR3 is TGCAGTGCTAGGGAGGACCTAGGGTCACCCCTCCACTTT. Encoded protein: CSAREDLGSPLHF.